Shown below are 25 T cell receptor beta chains from a single sample sequenced in a study of human T cells and chemical hapten exposure. This sample's time point: pre-sensitization, week 0. The treatment here: therapeutic diphenylcyclopropenone sensitization with weekly scalp DPC. TCRdb ran MiXCR on the RACE reads and lists one entry per CDR3 protein. This sample has over 70,000 distinct CDR3 sequences; around 15% occur once, and the top ten carry roughly 4.5%. Material: whole blood, obtained in connection with sensitization to the hapten diphenylcyclopropenone (DPC). The receptors originated from a woman aged 45-60 years with alopecia areata. Some clones in this sample may be carry-over from other donors' samples.

At least ten counts were recorded for this clonotype. The chain joins TRBV6-6 to TRBJ1-1; possibly TRBD1 for D (5 bases). CDR3 length: 14 residues. The germline gives CDR1 MNHNY, CDR2 SVGAGI (reference sequence). Trimming left V 4 bases short and J 6 bases short, with 15 bases between. DNA of the CDR3: TGTGCCAGCAGTTCCCTACACGGGGCGGCTGAAGCTTTCTTT. Translated: CASSSLHGAAEAFF.

This clonotype was picked up many times. This chain links TRBV5-1 with TRBJ2-1; the D gene could be TRBD1 or TRBD2 (5 bases each). Germline V gene lookup returns CDR1 SGHRS and CDR2 YFSETQ. This CDR3 region has 15 residues. Trimming left V 0 bases short and J 6 bases short, with 13 bases between. The CDR3, as DNA: TGCGCCAGCAGCTTGGTCCAGGGAGAAGGCAATGAGCAGTTCTTC. It yields the protein CASSLVQGEGNEQFF.

This clonotype appeared a few times. CDR3 residues: CSALGDSGVLSPLHF. The CDR3 coding sequence is TGCAGTGCCTTAGGAGATTCGGGGGTTCTTTCACCCCTCCACTTT. The chain links TRBV20-1 to TRBJ1-6, with D possibly being TRBD1 (5 bases). Germline V gene sequence: CDR1 DFQATT, CDR2 SNEGSKA (reference sequence). This CDR3 spans 15 amino acids. V dropped 6 bases and J dropped 9 bases, with 21 bases sitting between them.

This sequence joins TRBV27 and TRBJ1-4; weak D call: TRBD1 (5 bases). The CDR3 runs 13 residues. The V gene lost 6 bases and the J gene lost 4 bases, with 9 bases spanning the gap. Per the germline V gene, CDR1 is MNHEY and CDR2 is SMNVEV (reference sequence). The CDR3 DNA is TGTGCCAGCAGCGTGACAGTTAATGAAAAACTGTTTTTT. Its protein product is CASSVTVNEKLFF.

This clonotype was counted only a few times. This chain joins TRBV7-2 and TRBJ1-3, with D uncertain. V was clipped by 5 bases and J by 2 bases, with 16 bases between them. This CDR3 contains 16 residues. In germline, CDR1 is SGHTA, CDR2 FQGNSA. Here the CDR3 DNA reads TGTGCCAGCAGCATCCGGGCCGCTGGGGCTGGAAACACCATATATTTT. This translates into CASSIRAAGAGNTIYF.

The chain has TRBV18 and TRBJ2-3; 11 bases line up with TRBD2. Germline CDR1 reads KGHSH; CDR2 reads LQKENI. This CDR3 comprises 18 residues. Trimming cost V 6 bases and J 4 bases; bases outside gene matches: 15. CDR3 nucleotide sequence: TGTGCCAGCTCCCCCGCGGGTCTAGCGGGAGGCATAGCAGATACGCAGTATTTT. This sequence encodes CASSPAGLAGGIADTQYF.

Only a few counts were recorded for this clonotype. CDR3 nucleotide sequence: TGTGCCAGCTCACAAGCCGGGACAGGGAACTCTGGAAACACCATATATTTT. This encodes CASSQAGTGNSGNTIYF. The chain is built from TRBV18 and TRBJ1-3; TRBD1 aligns across 9 bases. The germline gives CDR1 KGHSH, CDR2 LQKENI. V shed 4 bases and J 0 bases; nucleotides not matched to a gene: 7. This CDR3 spans 17 amino acids. Variable domain in full (rest from reference TRBV18 and TRBJ1-3): NAGVMQNPRHLVRRRGQEARLRCSPMKGHSHVYWYRQLPEEGLKFMVYLQKENIIDESGMPKERFSAEFPKEGPSILRIQQVVRGDSAAYFCASSQAGTGNSGNTIYFGEGSWLTVV.

This clonotype appeared once. The chain couples TRBV3-1 to TRBJ2-3; 8 nucleotides agree with TRBD2. The CDR3 has 17 amino acids. The junction had 8 bases not matched to a gene; V was cut back by 0 bases and J by 3 bases. Germline V gives CDR1 LGHDT, CDR2 YNNKEL (reference sequence). CDR3: CASSQDSGREATDTQYF. The CDR3 DNA reads TGTGCCAGCAGCCAAGATTCGGGGCGGGAGGCGACAGATACGCAGTATTTT.

The CDR3 loop is CASSGSGRRNEQFF. CDR3 sequence (DNA): TGTGCCAGCAGCGGAAGCGGGAGAAGAAATGAGCAGTTCTTC. V and J are TRBV28 and TRBJ2-1, with 8 bases fitting TRBD2. Germline trimming cut 6 bases from V and 7 bases from J; bases unmatched to any gene: 8. This CDR3 spans 14 amino acids. CDR1 MDHEN and CDR2 SYDVKM come from the germline V gene.

This clonotype was observed a few times. The chain combines TRBV20-1 with TRBJ1-2; D is unresolved. Trimming left V 2 bases short and J 0 bases short, with 10 bases between. This CDR3 comprises 14 residues. Germline V gene lookup returns CDR1 DFQATT and CDR2 SNEGSKA (reference sequence). In DNA form, the CDR3 reads TGCAGTGCTAGAAAGCGGAGAACTAACTATGGCTACACCTTC. Translation: CSARKRRTNYGYTF.

Ten or more counts support this clonotype. The rearrangement joins TRBV18 to TRBJ2-2; no clear D. Per germline, CDR1 KGHSH and CDR2 LQKENI. This CDR3 contains 14 residues. V gave up 1 base and J gave up 3 bases, with 6 bases separating them. CDR3 DNA: TGTGCCAGCTCACCACTCACGGACACCGGGGAGCTGTTTTTT. It specifies CASSPLTDTGELFF.

A few counts support this clonotype. The genes are TRBV9 and TRBJ2-2, with a weak D call TRBD2 (5 bases). The V gene's germline CDR1 is SGDLS and CDR2 YYNGEE. The CDR3 is 16 residues long. V dropped 3 bases and J dropped 0 bases, with 12 bases sitting between them. The CDR3 DNA reads TGTGCCAGCAGCGCTAGAGCGGAAGCGAACACCGGGGAGCTGTTTTTT. Amino acid sequence: CASSARAEANTGELFF. Complete variable domain (other parts from reference TRBV9 and TRBJ2-2): DSGVTQTPKHLITATGQRVTLRCSPRSGDLSVYWYQQSLDQGLQFLIQYYNGEERAKGNILERFSAQQFPDLHSELNLSSLELGDSALYFCASSARAEANTGELFFGEGSRLTVL.

This clonotype was found a few times. The genes are TRBV7-9 and TRBJ2-3; possibly TRBD1 for D (6 bases). The V gene lost 4 bases and the J gene lost 0 bases, with 23 bases spanning the gap. This CDR3 spans 19 amino acids. CDR1 and CDR2 (germline): SEHNR, FQNEAQ (reference sequence). The CDR3 DNA sequence: TGTGCCAGCAGCTACCCCCATCCGTGGACAGACCCTAGCACAGATACGCAGTATTTT. Residues: CASSYPHPWTDPSTDTQYF.

This clonotype came up a few times. V usage is TRBV25-1 and J usage is TRBJ1-2, with TRBD1 identical over 7 bases. J lost 4 bases, V lost 2 bases, and 7 bases had no gene match. This CDR3 has 15 residues. Germline V gene sequence: CDR1 MGHDK, CDR2 SYGVNS. In DNA, the CDR3 is TGTGCCAGCAGTGAAAAGGGGGCCGGCATCTATGGCTACACCTTC. This codes for CASSEKGAGIYGYTF.

The chain combines TRBV14 with TRBJ1-1; D is unresolved. From germline, CDR1 is SGHDN and CDR2 FVKESK. Trimming took off 4 bases at V and 1 base at J, with 10 bases between the two ends. The CDR3 contains 14 residues. CDR3 sequence (DNA): TGTGCCAGCAGCCGTATTAAGTCGAACACTGAAGCTTTCTTT. Translated, it gives CASSRIKSNTEAFF.

This clonotype appeared a few times. The chain joins TRBV27 to TRBJ2-7; 7 bases are a match to TRBD1. Germline V lookup: CDR1 MNHEY, CDR2 SMNVEV (reference sequence). This CDR3 is built from 15 residues. V shed 3 bases and J 3 bases; nucleotides not matched to a gene: 8. The CDR3 DNA is TGTGCCAGCAGTTTTTCGGGACAGAGGGGCTACGAGCAGTACTTC. It translates to CASSFSGQRGYEQYF.

This clonotype was counted only a few times. This sequence joins TRBV30 and TRBJ1-6; D ambiguous. V was clipped by 0 bases and J by 5 bases, with 5 bases between them. Germline V gene lookup returns CDR1 GTSNPN and CDR2 SVGIG (reference sequence). The CDR3 extends over 13 amino acids. The CDR3 spells CAWSVVNNSPLHF. The DNA of the CDR3 is TGTGCCTGGAGTGTGGTGAATAATTCACCCCTCCACTTT.

This clonotype was seen a few times. This sequence joins TRBV11-2 and TRBJ2-1, with D possibly being TRBD1 (6 bases). Germline V CDR1 and CDR2: SGHAT, FQNNGV. CDR3 length: 17 amino acids. V lost 4 bases and J lost 0, with 16 bases in between. The CDR3 nucleotides read TGTGCCAGCAGCTCGGACAGAGGATTGGGCTCCTACAATGAGCAGTTCTTC. This codes for CASSSDRGLGSYNEQFF.

In regard to this clonotype: A much larger clone sits a single nucleotide away, making a read error possible. In this CDR3 the conserved last residue, phenylalanine or tryptophan, is missing, so a read error is likely. The V gene is TRBV12-3 or TRBV12-4, the J gene TRBJ1-6; D gene unclear. The germline V and J ends were trimmed by 7 bases and 5 bases, with 15 bases remaining between them. The CDR3 has 15 amino acids. The CDR3 reads CASTESNGHNSPLHS. Here the CDR3 DNA reads TGTGCCAGCACCGAAAGTAACGGACATAATTCACCCCTCCACTCT.

This chain uses TRBV18 with TRBJ1-3; D uncertain. CDR1 and CDR2 (germline): KGHSH, LQKENI. Trimming pared 6 bases from V and 0 bases from J, leaving 15 bases between. The CDR3 extends over 16 amino acids. The CDR3 DNA follows: TGTGCCAGCTCGGCCGACCAGCTACTCTCTGGAAACACCATATATTTT. Translated, it gives CASSADQLLSGNTIYF. The variable domain in full, with the rest retrieved from reference TRBV18 and TRBJ1-3, is NAGVMQNPRHLVRRRGQEARLRCSPMKGHSHVYWYRQLPEEGLKFMVYLQKENIIDESGMPKERFSAEFPKEGPSILRIQQVVRGDSAAYFCASSADQLLSGNTIYFGEGSWLTVV.

This clonotype came up a few times. The chain uses TRBV12-3 or TRBV12-4 and TRBJ1-1; D gene unclear. There are 14 residues in the CDR3. Trimming shortened V by 1 base and J by 3 bases, and 9 bases separated the two germline ends. The CDR3 region is CASSLEGLHTEAFF. The CDR3 DNA is TGTGCCAGCAGTTTAGAAGGTCTCCACACTGAAGCTTTCTTT.

In its sample, this clonotype was seen a few times. This sequence joins TRBV29-1 and TRBJ2-2; D gene ambiguous. Germline V gene lookup returns CDR1 SQVTM and CDR2 ANQGSEA. The CDR3 sequence is 15 residues long. V was trimmed by 2 bases and J by 0 bases, leaving 10 bases between them. The CDR3 DNA is TGCAGCGTTGAAAAGCCTGGCTCGAACACCGGGGAGCTGTTTTTT. Translation gives CSVEKPGSNTGELFF.

This clonotype showed up just a few times. This chain connects TRBV6-5 to TRBJ1-4; D unclear. With 8 bases removed from V and 5 bases from J, the gap between germline ends came to 9 bases. This CDR3 region has 12 residues. Germline CDR1 and CDR2: MNHEY and SVGAGI. CDR3 amino acids: CASRGDNEKLFF. The CDR3 DNA is TGTGCCAGCCGGGGAGACAATGAAAAACTGTTTTTT.

This clonotype came up a few times. This rearrangement joins TRBV2 to TRBJ1-1; 9 nucleotides align to TRBD1. After removal of 0 bases from V and 3 bases from J, the junction contained 5 bases not matched to a gene. From germline, CDR1 is SNHLY and CDR2 FYNNEI. CDR3 length equals 16 residues. The DNA for the CDR3 is TGTGCCAGCAGTGAAGCGGGACAGGGCTACGACACTGAAGCTTTCTTT. Its protein is CASSEAGQGYDTEAFF. Together with reference TRBV2 and TRBJ1-1, the CDR3 gives the full variable domain: EPEVTQTPSHQVTQMGQEVILRCVPISNHLYFYWYRQILGQKVEFLVSFYNNEISEKSEIFDDQFSVERPDGSNFTLKIRSTKLEDSAMYFCASSEAGQGYDTEAFFGQGTRLTVV.

The V gene is TRBV29-1, the J gene TRBJ2-7; D possibly corresponds to TRBD2 (6 bases). With 5 bases removed from V and 3 bases from J, the gap between germline ends came to 17 bases. Germline CDR1 SQVTM, CDR2 ANQGSEA. The CDR3 totals 14 residues. The CDR3 nucleotides read TGCAGCGTTCTGAGAGAGGGAGGAATCTACGAGCAGTACTTC. It yields the protein CSVLREGGIYEQYF.